This T cell receptor (beta chain) originates from a study of blood T cell repertoires in COVID-19 (dated by TCRdb to 2019 to 2021). About the study as a whole: The collaborator samples originated in the United States, Italy and Spain and spanned the acute and convalescent phases of COVID-19. Where HLA class I and class II types were available, the types were taken from metadata supplied by the sample provider, not from assay-based typing. The material from the prospective study consisted of cDNA or gDNA derived from T cells, B-cell-depleted T cells, or PBMCs. The dataset comprised deeply sampled blood TCRbeta repertoires from subjects exposed to, actively infected with, or recovered from COVID-19. Nearly every sample came with metadata listing a de-identified subject ID, COVID-19 status, age in years and sex. Samples were obtained from the ongoing ImmuneRACE study (first 160 participants) and from over 1,000 subjects provided by 6 global collaborators. The repertoires were released in a freely available public database intended as a resource for research on the immune response to SARS-CoV-2. General conclusions and limits of the study: Clinical and demographic metadata were provided uncurated, with the amount varying by source and participant.

Enrolling through a virtual design, the prospective study's participants ranged in age from roughly 18 to 95 years and lived across 24 United States geographic areas. Cohort assignment in the prospective study relied on participant-reported clinical history from a screening survey and a study questionnaire. For ImmuneRACE Cohort 3, a participant was defined as recovered based on two consecutive negative NP/OP PCR tests, clearance by a healthcare professional, or resolution of symptoms. Mobile phlebotomists in the prospective study collected whole blood, serum and a nasopharyngeal or oropharyngeal swab from every participant. Over a 2-month period, participants in the prospective study had the option of providing additional blood draws and questionnaires. Blood samples from the prospective study were shipped frozen or at room temperature prior to DNA extraction. This clone was observed a few times. Which antigen it targets is not known. No base quality values were provided; no much bigger clone lies one nucleotide off.

The immunoSEQ Assay, a bias-controlled multiplex PCR, was used to amplify TCRbeta CDR3 regions from genomic DNA. Processing in the source paper ran as follows. The number of nucleated cells in each sample was estimated from the amplification of reference gene primers within the assay. To quantify the absolute abundance of each unique TCRbeta CDR3 rearrangement, sequence reads were collapsed and filtered. For each sample, productive Simpson clonality was calculated as the square root of Simpson's diversity index over productive rearrangements. TCRdb retrieved this table from immuneACCESS and kept in-frame rearrangements only. Not all clones are present; in checked studies, unresolved V genes account for under half, and no reason is known for the remainder. V and J calls and clone size are given by that table; D and trimming were obtained from the DNA. In this sample the table shows about 200,000 clones, approximately 86% of which occur a single time. The ten largest clones represent approximately 2.4% of the sample.

The material sequenced was PBMCs or T cells enriched from blood (not recorded which). The receptor's source is a woman in her 30s who had recovered from COVID-19.

In nucleotide form, the sequence is TGTGCCAGCAGCACGGACGGACAGGCCAGGGGCACTGAAGCTTTCTTT. It codes for CASSTDGQARGTEAFF. The V gene is TRBV7-3 and the J gene is TRBJ1-1; 7 junctional bases match TRBD1. Taken from cysteine to phenylalanine, the CDR3 has 16 residues. Solely the CDR3 DNA is kept, with 48 bases framed from the first base. V loses 5 bases at its end and J loses 4 bases; junction bases beyond the gene matches: 13. Sequences SGHTA (CDR1) and FQGTGA (CDR2) are obtained from the germline V gene.